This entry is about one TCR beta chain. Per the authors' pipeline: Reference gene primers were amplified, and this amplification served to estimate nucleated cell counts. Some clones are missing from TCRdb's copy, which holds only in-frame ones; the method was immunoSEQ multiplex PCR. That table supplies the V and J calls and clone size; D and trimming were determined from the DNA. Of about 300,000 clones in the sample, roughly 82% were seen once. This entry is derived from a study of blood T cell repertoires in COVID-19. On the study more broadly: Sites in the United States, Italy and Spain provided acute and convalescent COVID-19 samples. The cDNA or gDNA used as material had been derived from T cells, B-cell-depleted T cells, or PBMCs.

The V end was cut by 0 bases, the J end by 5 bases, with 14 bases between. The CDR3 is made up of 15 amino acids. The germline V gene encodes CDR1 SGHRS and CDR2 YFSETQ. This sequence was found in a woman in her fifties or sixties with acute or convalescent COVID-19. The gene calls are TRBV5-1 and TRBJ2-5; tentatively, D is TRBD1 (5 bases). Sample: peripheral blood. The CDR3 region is CASSLGLAGAETQYF. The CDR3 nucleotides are TGCGCCAGCAGCTTGGGGTTAGCTGGGGCCGAGACCCAGTACTTC. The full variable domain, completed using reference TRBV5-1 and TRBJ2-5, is KAGVTQTPRYLIKTRGQQVTLSCSPISGHRSVSWYQQTPGQGLQFLFEYFSETQRNKGNFPGRFSGRQFSNSRSEMNVSTLELGDSALYLCASSLGLAGAETQYFGPGTRLLVL.